This T cell receptor (beta chain) was sequenced during a study of human CD8 memory T cell subsets. Study-wide points: In contrast to effector memory cells, stem-like memory and precursor exhausted T cells had similarly high diversity. Exclusively the beta chains of the T cell receptor underwent sequencing in this study.

This clonotype ranks as medium-sized in terms of frequency. Its antigen is undetermined. The CDR3 consists of 13 residues. It was UMI-labeled 5' RACE by which the TCR beta libraries were made. TCRdb reprocessed the 5' RACE reads and stores each CDR3 protein as one record, lacking DNA. This listing includes around 3,400 distinct CDR3 sequences. Healthy donors' buffy coats yielded the PBMC. Negative magnetic separation enriched total CD8+ T cells. V is TRBV12-3 or TRBV12-4 and J is TRBJ2-3. The TCR was taken from a human donor in good health. The sequenced sample consisted of CD8+ effector memory T cells (TEM) sorted from PBMCs. Stated subset: effector memory CD8 T cells, CCR7- CD45RO+ CD95+. CDR3 sequence: CASSQHRTDTQYF.